This T cell receptor (beta chain) was sequenced during a study of molecular identifiers for immune sequencing clone quantification. Study results and limitations: Underestimated sizes of highly expanded clones could result from identical TCR molecules that share a barcode. Single-cell amounts of spiked Jurkat TCR RNA were reportedly detectable among about 960,000 naive cells.

Previously reported methods and listed TCR primers produced the bulk TCR libraries. TCRdb reanalysed the PCR reads using MiXCR and keeps one entry per CDR3 protein. The repertoire holds 300,000 to 400,000 distinct CDR3 sequences, with 20% to 25% as singletons. Naive CD8 T cells were picked out by sorting for CD8+CD4-CCR7+CD45RA+. The CDR3 consists of 16 residues. Trimming removed 5 bases from V and 4 bases from J, with 20 bases in between. The germline gives CDR1 LNHNV, CDR2 YYDKDF (reference sequence). On this clonotype itself: Antigen: not known. This could be a read error, since a much larger clone is one nucleotide away.

The chain carries TRBV15 and TRBJ1-1, with D tentatively TRBD1 (6 bases). This receptor was taken from a human donor in good health. Some libraries in this study had Jurkat cell RNA spiked in. Material for sequencing was naive CD8+ T cells from blood, with Jurkat cell RNA spiked in. As for subset: FACS-sorted CD8+CD4-CCR7+CD45RA+ naive T cells. CDR3 protein: CATSGTPRGRGTEAFF. The CDR3 DNA follows: TGTGCCACCAGCGGAACCCCCCGGGGCAGGGGCACTGAAGCTTTCTTT.